The clone carrying this TCR beta chain came up a few times. As yet, its antigen is unknown. TCRdb keeps only in-frame clones here, not all; method: immunoSEQ multiplex PCR. The sample has about 60,000 clones, around 85% seen once. CDR1 and CDR2 from the germline V gene are SGHTA and FQGTGA. The CDR3 sequence is 15 residues long. The V end was cut by 6 bases, the J end by 1 base, with 15 bases between. This entry comes from a study of OX40 agonist ivuxolimab in advanced cancers. Across the whole study: Cohort: more than 75% men, mean age around 60, aged roughly 23 to 79. Past anti-PD-1, anti-PD-L1 or anti-CTLA-4 therapy was accepted, and 30% to 50% had received some. Study outcomes and limitations: Antigens targeted by the expanded peripheral T cells were not determined.

This receptor was taken from an adult with an advanced solid tumor such as melanoma, head and neck, liver or kidney cancer. Sequencing was performed on CD4+ or CD8+ T cells sorted from blood, taken in a trial of the OX40 agonist ivuxolimab. This sequence joins TRBV7-3 and TRBJ2-5; possible D gene TRBD2, 7 bases. The CDR3 DNA reads TGTGCCAGCAGTCAACAGGGCGGGGGCCAAGAGACCCAGTACTTC. This encodes CASSQQGGGQETQYF. Supplemented by reference TRBV7-3 and TRBJ2-5, the full variable domain reads GAGVSQTPSNKVTEKGKYVELRCDPISGHTALYWYRQSLGQGPEFLIYFQGTGAADDSGLPNDRFFAVRPEGSVSTLKIQRTERGDSAVYLCASSQQGGGQETQYFGPGTRLLVL.